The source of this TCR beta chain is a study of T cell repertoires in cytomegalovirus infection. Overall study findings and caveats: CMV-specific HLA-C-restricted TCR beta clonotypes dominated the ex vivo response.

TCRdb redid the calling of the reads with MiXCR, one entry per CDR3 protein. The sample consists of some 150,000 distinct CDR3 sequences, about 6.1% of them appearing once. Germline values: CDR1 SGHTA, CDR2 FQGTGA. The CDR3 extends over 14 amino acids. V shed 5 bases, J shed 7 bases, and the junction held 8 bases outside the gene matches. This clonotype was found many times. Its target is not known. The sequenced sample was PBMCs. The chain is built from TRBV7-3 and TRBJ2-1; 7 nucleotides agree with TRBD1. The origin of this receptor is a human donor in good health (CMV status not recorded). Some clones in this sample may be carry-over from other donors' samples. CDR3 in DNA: TGTGCCAGCAGCCTCACCGACAGGGTGAATGAGCAGTTCTTC. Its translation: CASSLTDRVNEQFF.